These 32 T cell receptor beta chains were sequenced from one sample in a study of blood T cell repertoires in COVID-19. Sequencing was performed with immunoSEQ multiplex PCR; in TCRdb, only in-frame clones are kept and a portion is missing. This repertoire shows about 280,000 clones, 89% found once; its top ten account for 1.9%. The sample taken for sequencing was PBMCs or T cells enriched from blood (not recorded which). The receptors were gathered from a woman aged 60 to 75 who had recovered from COVID-19.

V gene TRBV28 combines with J gene TRBJ1-1; D is unclear. Between the trimmed V and J ends, which lost 3 bases and 1 base, there was a span of 9 bases. Germline CDR1 and CDR2: MDHEN and SYDVKM. CDR3 size: 14 residues. The CDR3 reads CASSFWSRNTEAFF. CDR3 in DNA: TGTGCCAGCAGTTTCTGGAGTAGGAACACTGAAGCTTTCTTT.

In this sample, this clone turned up a few times. The rearrangement joins TRBV28 to TRBJ2-7, with TRBD1 matching 8 bases. The V gene end was trimmed by 2 bases and the J gene end by 6 bases; junction bases not matched to a gene: 9. The CDR3 is made up of 15 amino acids. Germline-derived CDR1 and CDR2 are MDHEN and SYDVKM. This CDR3 is CASSLIGTGPPEQYF. The DNA for the CDR3 is TGTGCCAGCAGTTTAATAGGGACAGGTCCACCCGAGCAGTACTTC. Supplemented by reference TRBV28 and TRBJ2-7, the full variable domain reads DVKVTQSSRYLVKRTGEKVFLECVQDMDHENMFWYRQDPGLGLRLIYFSYDVKMKEKGDIPEGYSVSREKKERFSLILESASTNQTSMYLCASSLIGTGPPEQYFGPGTRLTVT.

The chain uses TRBV5-8 and TRBJ2-5; possible D gene TRBD2, 5 bases. The CDR3 contains 15 residues. V was clipped by 0 bases and J by 2 bases, with 11 bases between them. Looked up from germline, CDR1 is SGHTS and CDR2 is YDEGEE. CDR3 coding DNA: TGTGCCAGCAGCTTGGGAAGGCAGCGGCAAGAGACCCAGTACTTC. It yields the protein CASSLGRQRQETQYF.

The V gene is TRBV28, the J gene TRBJ1-1, with 8 bases lining up with TRBD1. The CDR3 contains 16 residues. V gave up 6 bases and J gave up 0 bases; unmatched junction bases: 9. Germline V gene sequence: CDR1 MDHEN, CDR2 SYDVKM. The CDR3 bases are TGTGCCAGCAGCCCAACCCGACAGGGGATGAACACTGAAGCTTTCTTT. Translated: CASSPTRQGMNTEAFF.

This sequence joins TRBV6-5 and TRBJ1-2; no definite D call. The germline CDR1 and CDR2 sequences are MNHEY and SVGAGI. The CDR3 sequence is 14 residues long. V was clipped by 8 bases and J by 1 base, with 14 bases between them. As DNA, the CDR3 is TGTGCCAGCTTCCCGTCCCCTTTTAACTATGGCTACACCTTC. The encoded protein is CASFPSPFNYGYTF.

The chain has TRBV3-1 (or the pseudogene TRBV3-2) and TRBJ1-2, with TRBD1 matching 7 bases. With 1 base clipped from V and 3 bases from J, the junction kept 11 bases outside the gene matches. Germline V gene sequence: CDR1 LGHDT, CDR2 YNNKEL (reference sequence). The length of the CDR3 is 17 residues. The CDR3 DNA follows: TGTGCCAGCAGCCAAGGGAGGACAGGAATACACGACTATGGCTACACCTTC. This gives the protein CASSQGRTGIHDYGYTF.

The chain is built from TRBV19 and TRBJ1-1; 9 nucleotides align to TRBD1. This CDR3 is built from 15 residues. V dropped 8 bases and J dropped 2; count of bases not matched to a gene: 9. Germline V CDR1 and CDR2: LNHDA, SQIVND (reference sequence). CDR3 nucleotides: TGTGCCAGTGGGGTATCGGGACAGGGTAACACTGAAGCTTTCTTT. This gives the protein CASGVSGQGNTEAFF.

The chain couples TRBV18 to TRBJ1-4; D is unresolved. The CDR3 has 13 residues. Trimming shortened V by 2 bases and J by 5 bases, and 6 bases separated the two germline ends. CDR1 is KGHSH and CDR2 is LQKENI in the germline V gene. CDR3 amino acids: CASSPLSNEKLFF. The CDR3, as DNA: TGTGCCAGCTCACCATTATCCAATGAAAAACTGTTTTTT.

The V gene is TRBV18, the J gene TRBJ1-1, with no clear D. The CDR3 spans 13 residues. Trimming stripped 2 bases from V and 1 base from J, with 5 bases between. Per germline, CDR1 KGHSH and CDR2 LQKENI. The DNA of the CDR3 is TGTGCCAGCTCACCAACACAGAACACTGAAGCTTTCTTT. It encodes CASSPTQNTEAFF.

The chain joins TRBV30 to TRBJ2-7; 9 nucleotides match TRBD1. Per the germline V gene, CDR1 is GTSNPN and CDR2 is SVGIG (reference sequence). The CDR3 runs to 15 residues. After removal of 2 bases from V and 5 bases from J, the junction contained 10 bases not matched to a gene. The CDR3 spells CAWSKIRQGVHEQYF. CDR3 nucleotides: TGTGCCTGGAGTAAAATCCGACAGGGGGTCCACGAGCAGTACTTC. The complete variable domain, with remaining parts taken from reference TRBV30 and TRBJ2-7, reads SQTIHQWPATLVQPVGSPLSLECTVEGTSNPNLYWYRQAAGRGLQLLFYSVGIGQISSEVPQNLSASRPQDRQFILSSKKLLLSDSGFYLCAWSKIRQGVHEQYFGPGTRLTVT.

This clone was observed once. J is TRBJ1-6 and V is TRBV5-6; TRBD1 agrees at 9 bases. V dropped 3 bases and J dropped 9; count of bases not matched to a gene: 7. This CDR3 contains 15 residues. The germline CDR1 and CDR2 sequences are SGHDT and YYEEEE. CDR3 sequence reads: CASSYTGGLVSPLHF. CDR3 DNA sequence: TGTGCCAGCAGCTACACAGGGGGCCTCGTTTCACCCCTCCACTTT.

This sequence joins TRBV21-1 and TRBJ1-1; the table calls TRBD1, which could not be checked here. TRBV21-1 is a known pseudogene. The CDR3 has 15 amino acids. CDR3: CASSKDIGGPTEAFF. CDR3 coding DNA: TGTGCCAGCAGCAAAGATATAGGGGGACCCACTGAAGCTTTCTTT.

The rearrangement joins TRBV5-1 to TRBJ1-1; 7 bases align to TRBD1. The V gene end was trimmed by 0 bases and the J gene end by 2 bases; junction bases not matched to a gene: 4. This CDR3 is 15 amino acids long. The V gene's germline CDR1 is SGHRS and CDR2 YFSETQ. CDR3: CASSLEGQPNTEAFF. CDR3 DNA: TGCGCCAGCAGCTTGGAGGGACAGCCAAACACTGAAGCTTTCTTT.

The rearrangement joins TRBV9 to TRBJ1-1; 7 positions match TRBD1. V was pared by 0 bases and J by 2 bases, with 1 base of the junction left unmatched. CDR1 and CDR2 from the germline V gene are SGDLS and YYNGEE. The CDR3 is made up of 14 amino acids. Here the CDR3 DNA reads TGTGCCAGCAGCGTAGGGGACAGTAACACTGAAGCTTTCTTT. It is translated as CASSVGDSNTEAFF.

This chain joins TRBV6-5 and TRBJ1-2; 12 bases match TRBD1. CDR1 MNHEY and CDR2 SVGAGI come from the germline V gene. CDR3 length: 15 amino acids. Trimming at V came to 8 bases and at J to 7 bases, leaving 11 bases not matched to a gene. The CDR3 DNA reads as TGTGCCAGCGGTAGCTTGGGACAGGGGGCGAGTGGCTACACCTTC. It is translated as CASGSLGQGASGYTF.

The chain uses TRBV4-2 and TRBJ1-2, with a tentative D call TRBD1 (5 bases). Germline V CDR1 and CDR2: LGHNA, YNFKEQ. V was pared by 8 bases and J by 3 bases, with 25 bases between. This CDR3 contains 17 residues. The CDR3 spells CASGRVGNSRGDYGYTF. The DNA for the CDR3 is TGTGCCAGCGGCAGAGTAGGGAATTCCCGGGGGGACTATGGCTACACCTTC.

The chain links TRBV28 to TRBJ1-1, with a possible D match to TRBD1 (6 bases). CDR1 is MDHEN and CDR2 is SYDVKM in the germline V gene. The length of the CDR3 is 14 residues. Between the trimmed V and J ends, which lost 7 bases and 2 bases, there was a span of 14 bases. CDR3 protein: CASTWGGPNTEAFF. The CDR3 region has the DNA TGTGCCAGCACCTGGGGGGGCCCTAACACTGAAGCTTTCTTT.

V gene TRBV9 combines with J gene TRBJ2-1, with 13 bases identical to TRBD2. This CDR3 spans 14 amino acids. V gave up 4 bases and J gave up 7 bases; unmatched junction bases: 2. Germline CDR1 and CDR2: SGDLS and YYNGEE. CDR3 sequence reads: CASSRTSGSNEQFF. The CDR3 DNA sequence: TGTGCCAGCAGCCGGACTAGCGGGAGTAATGAGCAGTTCTTC.

Notes on this clone: Additional DNA sequences in this sample encode the identical CDR3. J is TRBJ1-5 and V is TRBV2; D might be TRBD1 (5 bases). V lost 7 bases and J 7 bases, leaving 14 bases between the germline ends. The CDR3 has 13 residues. Germline values: CDR1 SNHLY, CDR2 FYNNEI. CDR3 coding DNA: TGTGCCAGCACGCCTCAGGGAAACCAGCCCCAGCATTTT. It is translated as CASTPQGNQPQHF.

The J gene is TRBJ2-7, the V gene TRBV7-3, with D tentatively TRBD1 (6 bases). The CDR3 is 14 residues long. Deletions cut 6 bases from V and 0 bases from J, with 12 bases between. CDR1 is SGHTA and CDR2 is FQGTGA in the germline V gene. The CDR3 DNA reads TGTGCCAGCAGTCCGGGACACCTCTCCTACGAGCAGTACTTC. This codes for CASSPGHLSYEQYF.

The rearrangement links TRBV3-1 (or the pseudogene TRBV3-2) to TRBJ2-7, with 12 bases aligning to TRBD2. The V and J ends lost 3 bases and 7 bases, in that order; junction bases with no gene match: 19. The CDR3 contains 19 residues. The germline CDR1 and CDR2 sequences are LGHDT and YNNKEL (reference sequence). For the CDR3, the DNA is TGTGCCAGCAGCCAGGGGTCTAGCGGGAGGGCCTTTCTGCGGGATGAGCAGTACTTC. This translates into CASSQGSSGRAFLRDEQYF.

This clone appeared once. The chain couples TRBV6-5 to TRBJ2-7, with D perhaps matching TRBD2 (5 bases). Germline V lookup: CDR1 MNHEY, CDR2 SVGAGI. V lost 6 bases and J lost 3, with 12 bases in between. This CDR3 is built from 13 residues. Here the CDR3 reads CASSLAHSYEQYF. The CDR3 bases are TGTGCCAGCAGCCTAGCCCACAGCTACGAGCAGTACTTC.

This clone was counted a few times. The V gene is TRBV10-1, the J gene TRBJ1-1; D unclear. Germline CDR1 reads WNHNN; CDR2 reads SYGVQD (reference sequence). The CDR3 length is 14 residues. Trimming took off 6 bases at V and 0 bases at J, with 11 bases between the two ends. In DNA form, the CDR3 reads TGCGCCAGCAGCCGGAGTACCCTGAACACTGAAGCTTTCTTT. This sequence encodes CASSRSTLNTEAFF.

J is TRBJ2-1 and V is TRBV29-1; the D gene is possibly TRBD1 (5 bases). Per the germline V gene, CDR1 is SQVTM and CDR2 is ANQGSEA. The CDR3 runs 11 residues. V was trimmed by 6 bases and J by 8 bases, leaving 11 bases between them. The CDR3 region has the DNA TGCAGCGTGGCCCAGGGCCATGAGCAGTTCTTC. It encodes CSVAQGHEQFF.

The CDR3 DNA reads TGTGCCAGCAGTTTCGGCGGGGGGGCTTTAGGTACGCAGTATTTT. Its translation is CASSFGGGALGTQYF. This chain joins TRBV28 and TRBJ2-3, with TRBD2 matching 9 bases. Germline trimming cut 3 bases from V and 8 bases from J; bases unmatched to any gene: 9. Germline-derived CDR1 and CDR2 are MDHEN and SYDVKM. CDR3 length equals 15 residues.

The chain links TRBV2 to TRBJ2-7; D is ambiguous. V lost 3 bases to trimming and J lost 1 base, with 4 bases between them. The CDR3 is made up of 12 amino acids. Germline V gives CDR1 SNHLY, CDR2 FYNNEI. The CDR3: CASSELSYEQYF. For the CDR3, the DNA is TGTGCCAGCAGTGAGTTATCCTACGAGCAGTACTTC.

V is TRBV9 and J is TRBJ2-2; 7 positions agree with TRBD2. The CDR3 length is 17 residues. CDR1 and CDR2 (germline): SGDLS, YYNGEE. With 9 bases clipped from V and 4 bases from J, the junction kept 18 bases outside the gene matches. Here the CDR3 DNA reads TGTGCCACCTCCCCTGGCGGGAGTCGTGGGCCCACCGGGGAGCTGTTTTTT. Translation gives CATSPGGSRGPTGELFF. The whole variable domain, filled in from reference TRBV9 and TRBJ2-2, reads DSGVTQTPKHLITATGQRVTLRCSPRSGDLSVYWYQQSLDQGLQFLIQYYNGEERAKGNILERFSAQQFPDLHSELNLSSLELGDSALYFCATSPGGSRGPTGELFFGEGSRLTVL.

The count of this clone is one. This rearrangement joins TRBV5-1 to TRBJ1-2; 7 bases align to TRBD1. Trimming cost V 0 bases and J 7 bases; bases outside gene matches: 9. Germline-derived CDR1 and CDR2 are SGHRS and YFSETQ. The CDR3 length is 15 residues. The CDR3 sequence is CASSLVGRGFFGYTF. CDR3 sequence (DNA): TGCGCCAGCAGCTTGGTCGGCAGGGGGTTTTTTGGCTACACCTTC.

V and J are TRBV7-6 and TRBJ2-2; D is possibly TRBD2 (6 bases). The CDR3 covers 17 residues. Germline CDR1 reads SGHVS; CDR2 reads FNYEAQ. Trimming took off 5 bases at V and 5 bases at J, with 21 bases between the two ends. The CDR3 DNA sequence: TGTGCCAGCAGCCCATGGGGCGGGAAGCCTGTGACCGGGGAGCTGTTTTTT. Its translation: CASSPWGGKPVTGELFF.

J is TRBJ1-1 and V is TRBV5-1, with D tentatively TRBD1 (6 bases). Deletions cut 4 bases from V and 1 base from J, with 11 bases between. Germline V lookup: CDR1 SGHRS, CDR2 YFSETQ. The length of the CDR3 is 14 residues. CDR3 region: CASSPGHPNTEAFF. In nucleotides, the CDR3 is TGCGCCAGCAGCCCGGGACACCCGAACACTGAAGCTTTCTTT. Variable domain in full (rest from reference TRBV5-1 and TRBJ1-1): KAGVTQTPRYLIKTRGQQVTLSCSPISGHRSVSWYQQTPGQGLQFLFEYFSETQRNKGNFPGRFSGRQFSNSRSEMNVSTLELGDSALYLCASSPGHPNTEAFFGQGTRLTVV.

The rearrangement links TRBV3-1 (or the pseudogene TRBV3-2) to TRBJ2-7; TRBD2 agrees at 8 bases. V trimming: 1 base; J trimming: 5 bases; junction bases outside the gene matches: 13. CDR3 length: 17 residues. Per the germline V gene, CDR1 is LGHDT and CDR2 is YNNKEL (reference sequence). CDR3 region: CASSQGIWGLGLNEQYF. The CDR3 coding sequence is TGTGCCAGCAGCCAAGGTATTTGGGGACTAGGCCTTAACGAGCAGTACTTC.

J is TRBJ2-6 and V is TRBV30; possible D gene TRBD2, 5 bases. There are 14 residues in the CDR3. Germline V gene sequence: CDR1 GTSNPN, CDR2 SVGIG (reference sequence). Trimming removed 6 bases from V and 0 bases from J, with 9 bases in between. CDR3 nucleotide sequence: TGTGCCTGCGATCGGGGCTCTGGGGCCAACGTCCTGACTTTC. Protein product: CACDRGSGANVLTF.